Shown below are 14 T cell receptor beta chains from a single sample sequenced in a study of blood T cell repertoires in COVID-19. The protocol was immunoSEQ multiplex PCR, while the TCRdb copy is restricted to in-frame clones and leaves out a portion. This sample carries 100,000 or so clones, 90% to 95% of them seen once, and the ten largest clones take less than 5%. Sequenced sample: peripheral blood. These TCRs come from a woman aged 50 to 60 in a cohort sampled during active COVID-19.

This chain joins TRBV12-3 or TRBV12-4 and TRBJ2-5; D is possibly TRBD2 (6 bases). The ends were cut back, 5 bases at V and 5 bases at J, with 6 bases in the middle. This CDR3 region has 11 residues. CDR3 in DNA: TGTGCCAGCAGTGCGGGGGAGACCCAGTACTTC. It is translated as CASSAGETQYF.

This chain links TRBV4-1 with TRBJ2-5; TRBD2 might be the D (6 bases). Germline V CDR1 and CDR2: MGHRA, YSYEKL. V was shortened by 2 bases and J by 0 bases, with 19 bases between the two germline ends. The CDR3 sequence is 18 residues long. The CDR3 loop reads CASSQISGASYYQETQYF. In DNA, the CDR3 is TGCGCCAGCAGCCAAATTTCGGGAGCATCCTATTACCAAGAGACCCAGTACTTC.

The V call is TRBV11-3, the J call TRBJ2-2, with TRBD2 identical over 12 bases. V shed 5 bases, J shed 6 bases, and the junction held 4 bases outside the gene matches. In germline, CDR1 is SGHNT, CDR2 YENEEA. The CDR3 loop spans 15 amino acids. The CDR3 is CASSKTSGSPGELFF. The CDR3 DNA reads TGTGCCAGCAGCAAGACTAGCGGGAGCCCCGGGGAGCTGTTTTTT.

This clone appeared a single time. J is TRBJ1-5 and V is TRBV10-3; a possible D gene is TRBD1 (5 bases). Germline values: CDR1 ENHRY, CDR2 SYGVKD. This CDR3 spans 15 amino acids. The ends were cut back, 4 bases at V and 3 bases at J, with 13 bases in the middle. The CDR3 loop reads CAISAKSRDNQPQHF. The CDR3, as DNA: TGTGCCATCAGTGCGAAATCCAGGGACAATCAGCCCCAGCATTTT.

The rearrangement links TRBV7-8 to TRBJ1-1; the D gene is possibly TRBD1 (5 bases). V dropped 1 base and J dropped 0 bases, with 12 bases sitting between them. The CDR3 is made up of 16 amino acids. CDR1 is SGHVS, CDR2 FQNEAQ, per germline. The CDR3 loop reads CASSLGSQGVNTEAFF. The CDR3 DNA reads TGTGCCAGCAGCTTAGGAAGTCAGGGCGTGAACACTGAAGCTTTCTTT.

The genes are TRBV28 and TRBJ2-3; weak D call: TRBD1 (6 bases). V dropped 4 bases and J dropped 1 base, with 15 bases sitting between them. Germline CDR1 and CDR2: MDHEN and SYDVKM. The CDR3 totals 16 residues. This CDR3 is CASSSGGQWGTDTQYF. DNA for the CDR3: TGTGCCAGCAGTTCCGGTGGACAGTGGGGCACAGATACGCAGTATTTT.

The chain has TRBV9 and TRBJ1-1, with TRBD1 matching over 7 bases. CDR1 and CDR2 (germline): SGDLS, YYNGEE. The CDR3 totals 16 residues. After removal of 0 bases from V and 6 bases from J, the junction contained 11 bases not matched to a gene. CDR3 protein: CASSVVTGAVGPEAFF. CDR3 bases: TGTGCCAGCAGCGTAGTCACAGGGGCGGTCGGCCCTGAAGCTTTCTTT.

This chain joins TRBV5-1 and TRBJ1-2; TRBD1 matches at 9 bases. Germline V gene data show CDR1 as SGHRS and CDR2 as YFSETQ. The CDR3 covers 15 residues. V lost 4 bases, J lost 8 bases, and 12 bases stayed unmatched. In DNA, the CDR3 is TGCGCCAGCAGCCCGAACCCCCGGGACAGGGAAGGCTACACCTTC. As protein: CASSPNPRDREGYTF.

The chain is built from TRBV15 and TRBJ2-3, with 10 nucleotides matching TRBD2. The ends lost 6 bases at V and 6 bases at J; junction bases unmatched: 9. CDR1 is LNHNV and CDR2 is YYDKDF in the germline V gene (reference sequence). The length of the CDR3 is 15 residues. The CDR3 loop reads CATSPRSGGADTQYF. The CDR3 region has the DNA TGTGCCACCAGTCCGAGGAGCGGGGGGGCCGATACGCAGTATTTT. Complete variable domain (other parts from reference TRBV15 and TRBJ2-3): DAMVIQNPRYQVTQFGKPVTLSCSQTLNHNVMYWYQQKSSQAPKLLFHYYDKDFNNEADTPDNFQSRRPNTSFCFLDIRSPGLGDTAMYLCATSPRSGGADTQYFGPGTRLTVL.

V gene TRBV5-8 combines with J gene TRBJ1-1, with a weak D call TRBD1 (6 bases). CDR1 is SGHTS, CDR2 YDEGEE, per germline. CDR3 length: 16 residues. V was clipped by 3 bases and J by 5 bases, with 20 bases between them. CDR3 protein: CASSYWAGAGETEAFF. Written as DNA, the CDR3 is TGTGCCAGCAGCTATTGGGCAGGAGCAGGGGAAACTGAAGCTTTCTTT.

The genes are TRBV15 and TRBJ1-3; TRBD1 matches at 10 bases. Per the germline V gene, CDR1 is LNHNV and CDR2 is YYDKDF (reference sequence). After removal of 1 base from V and 0 bases from J, the junction contained 6 bases not matched to a gene. The length of the CDR3 is 18 residues. The CDR3 DNA is TGTGCCACCAGCAGAGGGACAGGGGGATTGGCCTCTGGAAACACCATATATTTT. Its protein product is CATSRGTGGLASGNTIYF.

This clone was counted a few times. CDR3 sequence (DNA): TGTGCCAGCAGTCTAAGACAGACCGGGGAGCTGTTTTTT. Its translation: CASSLRQTGELFF. The V gene is TRBV12-3 or TRBV12-4, the J gene TRBJ2-2, with D possibly being TRBD1 (5 bases). Trimming pared 5 bases from V and 5 bases from J, leaving 9 bases between. The CDR3 consists of 13 residues.

The chain couples TRBV5-1 to TRBJ2-1, with D possibly matching TRBD1 (5 bases). The germline CDR1 and CDR2 sequences are SGHRS and YFSETQ. CDR3 length: 11 residues. Trimming took off 8 bases at V and 4 bases at J, with 7 bases between the two ends. The CDR3 bases are TGCGCCAGTAAGGGGTACAATGAGCAGTTCTTC. Translation: CASKGYNEQFF.

This chain links TRBV6-5 with TRBJ2-5; a weak D match, TRBD1 (6 bases). Germline V gene data show CDR1 as MNHEY and CDR2 as SVGAGI. CDR3 length: 12 amino acids. V dropped 6 bases and J dropped 4 bases, with 9 bases sitting between them. The CDR3 loop reads CASSSGAETQYF. As DNA, the CDR3 is TGTGCCAGCAGCTCAGGGGCAGAGACCCAGTACTTC.